This T cell receptor beta chain originates from a study of Graves' ophthalmopathy and Graves' hyperthyroidism. RNA served as the template for amplifying TCR beta CDR3 regions. Scientists carried out first-round RT-PCR using HTBI primers and then a second-round multiplex PCR. From the multiplex PCR reads, TCRdb called clonotypes with MiXCR, one entry per CDR3 protein. Of 620,000 or so distinct CDR3 sequences listed, about 20% were seen once; the top ten hold approximately 7.7%. V trimming: 4 bases; J trimming: 4 bases; junction bases outside the gene matches: 17. Germline CDR1 DFQATT, CDR2 SNEGSKA (reference sequence). The length of the CDR3 is 19 residues. As diagnostic evidence, clinical symptoms, serum thyroxine, TRAb, thyroid ultrasound and orbital computed tomography were relied upon.

The sample was peripheral blood. The chain recombines TRBV20-1 with TRBJ2-1; 12 nucleotides agree with TRBD2. This clonotype originated in a woman younger than 35 with stable Graves' hyperthyroidism. Some clones in this sample may be carry-over from other donors' samples. CDR3 protein: CSATGAHIRLAGEYNEQFF. The CDR3 DNA sequence: TGCAGTGCTACTGGGGCCCATATTCGACTAGCGGGAGAATACAATGAGCAGTTCTTC.